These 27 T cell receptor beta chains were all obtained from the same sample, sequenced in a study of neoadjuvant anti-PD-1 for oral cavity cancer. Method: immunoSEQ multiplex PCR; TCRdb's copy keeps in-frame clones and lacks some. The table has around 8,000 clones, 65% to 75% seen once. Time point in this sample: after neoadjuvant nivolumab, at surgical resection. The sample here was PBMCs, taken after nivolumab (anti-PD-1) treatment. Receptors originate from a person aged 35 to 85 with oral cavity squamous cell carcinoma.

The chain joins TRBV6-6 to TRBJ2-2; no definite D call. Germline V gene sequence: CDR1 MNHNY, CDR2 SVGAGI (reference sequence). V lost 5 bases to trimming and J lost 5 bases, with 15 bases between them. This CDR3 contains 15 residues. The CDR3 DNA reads TGTGCCAGCAGTCCCCCCCAGGCCTTAACCGGGGAGCTGTTTTTT. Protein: CASSPPQALTGELFF.

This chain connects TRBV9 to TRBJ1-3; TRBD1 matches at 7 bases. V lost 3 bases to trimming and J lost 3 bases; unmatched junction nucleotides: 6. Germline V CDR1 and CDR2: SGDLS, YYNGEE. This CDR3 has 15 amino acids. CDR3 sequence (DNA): TGTGCCAGCAGCGCCACAGGGGTTGGTGGAAACACCATATATTTT. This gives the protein CASSATGVGGNTIYF.

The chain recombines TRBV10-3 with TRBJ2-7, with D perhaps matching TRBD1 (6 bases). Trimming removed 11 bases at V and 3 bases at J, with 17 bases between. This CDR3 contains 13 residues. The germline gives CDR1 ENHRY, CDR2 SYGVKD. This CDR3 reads CAATGLEGYEQYF. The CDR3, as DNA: TGTGCCGCAACAGGGCTAGAGGGCTACGAGCAGTACTTC.

DNA of the CDR3: TGTGCCAGCAGCGTAGGAGACCCTACAGGGGGTGAGCAGTTCTTC. It codes for CASSVGDPTGGEQFF. This chain uses TRBV9 with TRBJ2-1; 8 bases fit TRBD1. V dropped 0 bases and J dropped 9; count of bases not matched to a gene: 8. Germline CDR1 and CDR2: SGDLS and YYNGEE. CDR3 size: 15 residues.

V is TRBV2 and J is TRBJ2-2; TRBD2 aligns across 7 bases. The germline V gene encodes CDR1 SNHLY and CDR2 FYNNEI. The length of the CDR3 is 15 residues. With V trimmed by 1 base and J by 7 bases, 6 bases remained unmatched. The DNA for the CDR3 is TGTGCCAGCAGTGAAGAGGCAGGGAGGGTCGGGGAGCTGTTTTTT. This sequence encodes CASSEEAGRVGELFF. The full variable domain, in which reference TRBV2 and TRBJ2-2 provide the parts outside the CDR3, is EPEVTQTPSHQVTQMGQEVILRCVPISNHLYFYWYRQILGQKVEFLVSFYNNEISEKSEIFDDQFSVERPDGSNFTLKIRSTKLEDSAMYFCASSEEAGRVGELFFGEGSRLTVL.

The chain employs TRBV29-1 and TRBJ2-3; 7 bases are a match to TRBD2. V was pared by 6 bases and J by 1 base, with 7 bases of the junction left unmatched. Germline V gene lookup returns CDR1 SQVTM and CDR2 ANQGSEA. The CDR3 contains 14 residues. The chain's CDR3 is CSVGTAGGTDTQYF. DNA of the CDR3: TGCAGCGTCGGGACCGCGGGGGGCACAGATACGCAGTATTTT.

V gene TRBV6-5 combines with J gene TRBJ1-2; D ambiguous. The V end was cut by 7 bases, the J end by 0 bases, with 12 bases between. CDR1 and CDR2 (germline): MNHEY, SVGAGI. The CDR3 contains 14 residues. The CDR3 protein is CASKIGLANYGYTF. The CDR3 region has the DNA TGTGCCAGCAAAATCGGGTTAGCTAACTATGGCTACACCTTC.

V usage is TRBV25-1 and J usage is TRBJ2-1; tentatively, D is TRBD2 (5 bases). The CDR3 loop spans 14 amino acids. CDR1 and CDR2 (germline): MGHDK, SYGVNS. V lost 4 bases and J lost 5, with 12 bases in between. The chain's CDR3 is CASSGAGSNNEQFF. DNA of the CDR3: TGTGCCAGCAGTGGGGCGGGTTCTAACAATGAGCAGTTCTTC.

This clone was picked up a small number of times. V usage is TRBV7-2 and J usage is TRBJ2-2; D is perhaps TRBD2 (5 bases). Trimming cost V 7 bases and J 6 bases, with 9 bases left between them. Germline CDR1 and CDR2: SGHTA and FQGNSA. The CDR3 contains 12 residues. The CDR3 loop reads CASTMRAGELFF. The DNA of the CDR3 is TGTGCCAGCACTATGAGGGCCGGGGAGCTGTTTTTT.

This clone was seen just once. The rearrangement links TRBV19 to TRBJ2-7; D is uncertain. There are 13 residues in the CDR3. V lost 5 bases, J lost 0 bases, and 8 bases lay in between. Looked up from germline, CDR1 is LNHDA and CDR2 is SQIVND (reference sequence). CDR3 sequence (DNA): TGTGCCAGTAGTGTGGAAGGCTCCTACGAGCAGTACTTC. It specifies CASSVEGSYEQYF.

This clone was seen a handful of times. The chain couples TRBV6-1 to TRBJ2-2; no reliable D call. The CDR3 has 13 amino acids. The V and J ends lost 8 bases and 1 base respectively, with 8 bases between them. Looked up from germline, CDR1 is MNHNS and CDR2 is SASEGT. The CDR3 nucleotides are TGTGCCAGCTCGACGGGGAACACCGGGGAGCTGTTTTTT. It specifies CASSTGNTGELFF.

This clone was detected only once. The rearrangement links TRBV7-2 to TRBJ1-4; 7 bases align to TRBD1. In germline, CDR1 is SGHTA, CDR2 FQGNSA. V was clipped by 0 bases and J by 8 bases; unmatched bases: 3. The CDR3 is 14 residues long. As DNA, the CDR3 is TGTGCCAGCAGCTTAGCAGGGGGCAAAGAAAAACTGTTTTTT. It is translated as CASSLAGGKEKLFF.

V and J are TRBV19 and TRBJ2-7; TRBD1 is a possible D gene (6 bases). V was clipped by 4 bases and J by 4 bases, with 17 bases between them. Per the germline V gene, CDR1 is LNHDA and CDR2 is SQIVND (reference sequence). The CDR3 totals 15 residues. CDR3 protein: CASSTPTDSRYEQYF. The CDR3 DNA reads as TGTGCCAGTAGTACGCCGACGGACAGTAGGTACGAGCAGTACTTC.

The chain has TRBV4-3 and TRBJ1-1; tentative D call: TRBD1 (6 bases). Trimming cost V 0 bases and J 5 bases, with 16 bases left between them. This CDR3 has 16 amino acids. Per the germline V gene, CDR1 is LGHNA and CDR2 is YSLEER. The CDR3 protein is CASSQDLTQGGTEAFF. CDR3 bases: TGCGCCAGCAGCCAAGATTTAACGCAAGGGGGAACTGAAGCTTTCTTT.

The CDR3 DNA reads TGCGCCAGCAGCCAAGGGACAGGGGAAGGAGCTTTCTTT. It translates to CASSQGTGEGAFF. V and J are TRBV4-1 and TRBJ1-1; 9 bases agree with TRBD1. Per germline, CDR1 MGHRA and CDR2 YSYEKL. This CDR3 spans 13 amino acids. V gave up 1 base and J gave up 10 bases; unmatched junction bases: 4.

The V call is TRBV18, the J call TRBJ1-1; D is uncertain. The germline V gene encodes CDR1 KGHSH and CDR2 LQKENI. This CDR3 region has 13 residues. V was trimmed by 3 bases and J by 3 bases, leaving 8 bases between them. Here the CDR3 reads CASSPVRDTEAFF. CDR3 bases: TGTGCCAGCTCACCGGTCCGGGACACTGAAGCTTTCTTT.

The CDR3 sequence is CASSVQVEAFF. As DNA, the CDR3 is TGTGCCAGCAGTGTACAGGTTGAAGCTTTCTTT. The chain employs TRBV6-1 and TRBJ1-1; D perhaps matches TRBD1 (5 bases). Germline V gene sequence: CDR1 MNHNS, CDR2 SASEGT. Trimming pared 4 bases from V and 7 bases from J, leaving 7 bases between. This CDR3 is built from 11 residues.

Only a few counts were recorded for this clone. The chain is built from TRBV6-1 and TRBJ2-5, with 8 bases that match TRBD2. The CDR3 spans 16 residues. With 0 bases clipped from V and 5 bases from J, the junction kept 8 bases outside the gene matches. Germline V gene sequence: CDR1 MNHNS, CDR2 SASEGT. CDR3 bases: TGTGCCAGCAGTGAAGCGACCGGGGGGGTTTCGGAGACCCAGTACTTC. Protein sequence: CASSEATGGVSETQYF.

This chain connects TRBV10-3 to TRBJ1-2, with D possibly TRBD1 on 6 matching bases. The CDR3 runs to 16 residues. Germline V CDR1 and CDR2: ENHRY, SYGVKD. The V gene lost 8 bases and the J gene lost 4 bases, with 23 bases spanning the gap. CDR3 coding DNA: TGTGCCATCGGGGGGCGAGACACCGGCGGGAGCTATGGCTACACCTTC. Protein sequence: CAIGGRDTGGSYGYTF.

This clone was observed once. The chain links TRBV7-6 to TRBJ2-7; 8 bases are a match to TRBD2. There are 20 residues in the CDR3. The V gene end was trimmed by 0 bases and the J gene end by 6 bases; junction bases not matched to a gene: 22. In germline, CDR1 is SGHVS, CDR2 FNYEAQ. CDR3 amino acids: CASSLAREGGGSVGYREQYF. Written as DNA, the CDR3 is TGTGCCAGCAGCTTAGCCCGGGAGGGGGGTGGCTCGGTGGGATATCGCGAGCAGTACTTC.

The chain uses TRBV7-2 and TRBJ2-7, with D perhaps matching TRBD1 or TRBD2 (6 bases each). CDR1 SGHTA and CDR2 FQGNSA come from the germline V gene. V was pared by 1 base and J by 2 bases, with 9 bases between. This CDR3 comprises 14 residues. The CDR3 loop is CASSLVGGPYEQYF. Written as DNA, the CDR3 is TGTGCCAGCAGCTTAGTGGGGGGCCCCTACGAGCAGTACTTC.

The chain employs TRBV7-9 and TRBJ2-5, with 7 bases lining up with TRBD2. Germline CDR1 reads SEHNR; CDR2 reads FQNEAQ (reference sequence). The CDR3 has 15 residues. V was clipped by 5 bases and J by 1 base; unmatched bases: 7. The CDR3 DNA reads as TGTGCCAGCAGCGATAGGCGGGGGACCCAAGAGACCCAGTACTTC. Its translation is CASSDRRGTQETQYF.

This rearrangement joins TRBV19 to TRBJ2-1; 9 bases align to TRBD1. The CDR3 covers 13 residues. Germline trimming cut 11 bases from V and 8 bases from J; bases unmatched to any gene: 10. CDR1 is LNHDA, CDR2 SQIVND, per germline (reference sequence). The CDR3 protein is CASGQGVRDEQFF. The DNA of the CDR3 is TGTGCCTCGGGACAGGGAGTAAGGGATGAGCAGTTCTTC.

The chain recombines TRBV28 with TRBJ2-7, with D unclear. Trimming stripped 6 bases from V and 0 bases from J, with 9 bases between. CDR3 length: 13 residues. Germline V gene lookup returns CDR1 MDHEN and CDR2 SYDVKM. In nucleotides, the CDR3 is TGTGCCAGCAGCCCAGCAAGCTCCTACGAGCAGTACTTC. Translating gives CASSPASSYEQYF.

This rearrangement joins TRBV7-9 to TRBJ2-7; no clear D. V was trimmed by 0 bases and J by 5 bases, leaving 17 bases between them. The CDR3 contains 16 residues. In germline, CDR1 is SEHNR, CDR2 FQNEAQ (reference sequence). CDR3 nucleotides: TGTGCCAGCAGCTTAGCGCCGTTGGGGTTTTTGAACGAGCAGTACTTC. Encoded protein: CASSLAPLGFLNEQYF.

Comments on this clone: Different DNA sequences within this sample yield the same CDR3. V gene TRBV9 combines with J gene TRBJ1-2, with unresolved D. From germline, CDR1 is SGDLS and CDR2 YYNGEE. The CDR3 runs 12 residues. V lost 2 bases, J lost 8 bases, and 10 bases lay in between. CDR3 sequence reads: CASSVVGGGYTF. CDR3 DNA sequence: TGTGCCAGCAGCGTCGTAGGAGGGGGCTACACCTTC.

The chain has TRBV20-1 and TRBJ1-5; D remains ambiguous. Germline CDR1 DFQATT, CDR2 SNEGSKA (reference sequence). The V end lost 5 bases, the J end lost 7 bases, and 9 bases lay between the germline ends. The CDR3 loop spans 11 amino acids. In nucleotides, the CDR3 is TGCAGTGCTTCCAAGAGACAGCCCCAGCATTTT. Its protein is CSASKRQPQHF.